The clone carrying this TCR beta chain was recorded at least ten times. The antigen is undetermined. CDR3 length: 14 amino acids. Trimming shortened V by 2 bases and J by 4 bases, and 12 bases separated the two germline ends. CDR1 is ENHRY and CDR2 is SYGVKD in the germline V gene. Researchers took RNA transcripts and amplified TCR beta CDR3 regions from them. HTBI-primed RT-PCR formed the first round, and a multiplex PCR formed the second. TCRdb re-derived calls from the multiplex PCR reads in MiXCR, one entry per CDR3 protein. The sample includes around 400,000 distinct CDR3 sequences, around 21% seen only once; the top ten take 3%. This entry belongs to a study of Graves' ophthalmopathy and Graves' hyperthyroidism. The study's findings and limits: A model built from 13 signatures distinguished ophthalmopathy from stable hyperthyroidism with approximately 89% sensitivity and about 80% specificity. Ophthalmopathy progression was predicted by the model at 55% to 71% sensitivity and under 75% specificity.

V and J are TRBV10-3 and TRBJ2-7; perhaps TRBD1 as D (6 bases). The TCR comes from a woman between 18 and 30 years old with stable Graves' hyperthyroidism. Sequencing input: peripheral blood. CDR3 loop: CAISEITGRYEQYF. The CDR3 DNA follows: TGTGCCATCAGTGAGATTACAGGGCGATACGAGCAGTACTTC.